Each of the 30 T cell receptor beta chains below was sequenced from the same sample in a study of Ad26.COV2.S vaccination and SARS-CoV-2 variants. Sample treatment: roughly 20 received Ad26.COV2.S at low or high dose, single or two shots; about 5 received placebo; per-sample allocation not given. Following the first vaccine or placebo injection, samples were taken on day 63. Repertoires were generated with immunoSEQ multiplex PCR, while TCRdb's copy carries only in-frame clones and drops some. The sample lists approximately 500,000 clones, roughly 85% occurring once. The specimen was peripheral blood, collected in a trial of Ad26.COV2.S vaccine versus placebo. The origin of the receptors is a person between 18 and 59 years old who received the Ad26.COV2.S COVID-19 vaccine or a placebo.

This clone has only a few counts. This chain joins TRBV19 and TRBJ1-5; a possible D gene is TRBD1 (5 bases). This CDR3 contains 16 residues. Germline V gene lookup returns CDR1 LNHDA and CDR2 SQIVND (reference sequence). The V gene lost 3 bases and the J gene lost 4 bases, with 16 bases spanning the gap. As DNA, the CDR3 is TGTGCCAGTAGTATTGGGGTAGGGGCACGGAATCAGCCCCAGCATTTT. Translation: CASSIGVGARNQPQHF.

The V call is TRBV28, the J call TRBJ1-4; D might be TRBD1 (5 bases). The CDR3 runs 12 residues. Germline V gene lookup returns CDR1 MDHEN and CDR2 SYDVKM. The V end was cut by 1 base, the J end by 13 bases, with 10 bases between. The CDR3 DNA sequence: TGTGCCAGCAGTTTATTAGGGGTGGGACTGTTTTTT. As protein: CASSLLGVGLFF. The whole variable domain, filled in from reference TRBV28 and TRBJ1-4, reads DVKVTQSSRYLVKRTGEKVFLECVQDMDHENMFWYRQDPGLGLRLIYFSYDVKMKEKGDIPEGYSVSREKKERFSLILESASTNQTSMYLCASSLLGVGLFFGSGTQLSVL.

This chain joins TRBV28 and TRBJ2-7; perhaps TRBD2 as D (7 bases). The V end was cut by 9 bases, the J end by 0 bases, with 15 bases between. Germline V gene sequence: CDR1 MDHEN, CDR2 SYDVKM. This CDR3 has 14 amino acids. The CDR3 DNA reads TGTGCCAGTTTTGGCGGGGGCAGCTCCTACGAGCAGTACTTC. Translation gives CASFGGGSSYEQYF.

The chain uses TRBV23-1 and TRBJ1-1; D remains ambiguous. TRBV23-1 falls under the ORF class, with uncertain function. Trimming shortened V by 3 bases and J by 1 base, and 3 bases separated the two germline ends. This CDR3 is built from 12 residues. In DNA form, the CDR3 reads TGCGCCAGCAGTCAGGGGAACACTGAAGCTTTCTTT. Amino acids: CASSQGNTEAFF.

The rearrangement links TRBV7-9 to TRBJ2-5; possibly TRBD2 for D (7 bases). V was shortened by 5 bases and J by 3 bases, with 25 bases between the two germline ends. The germline CDR1 and CDR2 sequences are SEHNR and FQNEAQ (reference sequence). CDR3 length equals 18 residues. The CDR3 protein is CASSPFQVAGAAKETQYF. CDR3 nucleotide sequence: TGTGCCAGCAGCCCCTTCCAGGTGGCGGGGGCCGCCAAAGAGACCCAGTACTTC.

This clone was seen repeatedly, ten times or more. In DNA form, the CDR3 reads TGTGCCAGCAGCGTAGAAGGGGGTCGAATCGGTTCGAACACCGGGGAGCTGTTTTTT. Its translation is CASSVEGGRIGSNTGELFF. This chain joins TRBV9 and TRBJ2-2, with a possible D match to TRBD1 (6 bases). The germline V and J ends were trimmed by 0 bases and 0 bases, with 18 bases remaining between them. CDR1 and CDR2 from the germline V gene are SGDLS and YYNGEE. The CDR3 is made up of 19 amino acids. The variable domain in full, completed from reference TRBV9 and TRBJ2-2, reads DSGVTQTPKHLITATGQRVTLRCSPRSGDLSVYWYQQSLDQGLQFLIQYYNGEERAKGNILERFSAQQFPDLHSELNLSSLELGDSALYFCASSVEGGRIGSNTGELFFGEGSRLTVL.

This clone was recorded once. The chain combines TRBV6-2 or TRBV6-3 with TRBJ1-6; D call uncertain. CDR3 length equals 16 residues. The V and J ends lost 3 bases and 0 bases respectively, with 9 bases between them. CDR1 and CDR2 from the germline V gene are MNHEY and SVGEGT. The DNA for the CDR3 is TGTGCCAGCAGTTATAGGAGGAGCTCCTATAATTCACCCCTCCACTTT. It encodes CASSYRRSSYNSPLHF.

This clone was seen a single time. The chain employs TRBV13 and TRBJ2-1; 10 bases align to TRBD2. Germline trimming cut 0 bases from V and 5 bases from J; bases unmatched to any gene: 4. The CDR3 totals 16 residues. Germline V gene lookup returns CDR1 PRHDT and CDR2 FYEKMQ (reference sequence). Written as DNA, the CDR3 is TGTGCCAGCAGCTTAGGCCTAGCGGGAGTACACAATGAGCAGTTCTTC. It specifies CASSLGLAGVHNEQFF.

The gene calls are TRBV5-6 and TRBJ2-7; 10 bases align to TRBD2. This CDR3 is 16 amino acids long. The V and J ends lost 1 base and 2 bases, in that order; junction bases with no gene match: 6. The V gene's germline CDR1 is SGHDT and CDR2 YYEEEE. CDR3 sequence reads: CASSLLGTSETYEQYF. For the CDR3, the DNA is TGTGCCAGCAGCTTGTTGGGGACTAGCGAAACCTACGAGCAGTACTTC.

The chain employs TRBV4-3 and TRBJ1-1; D remains unclear. V was cut by 0 bases and J by 2 bases, with 10 bases left in between. Per germline, CDR1 LGHNA and CDR2 YSLEER. The CDR3 contains 15 residues. CDR3 region: CASSQEAGVNTEAFF. CDR3 bases: TGCGCCAGCAGCCAAGAGGCTGGGGTTAACACTGAAGCTTTCTTT.

This clone was detected a few times. The DNA for the CDR3 is TGTGCCAGCAGCTTGGGGTCCTTTGCAGGGGATTACCGCAAAAACATTCAGTACTTC. Protein: CASSLGSFAGDYRKNIQYF. The rearrangement links TRBV5-4 to TRBJ2-4; D may be TRBD1 (6 bases). Germline V gives CDR1 SGHNT, CDR2 YYREEE (reference sequence). V lost 0 bases to trimming and J lost 3 bases, with 22 bases between them. The CDR3 length is 19 residues.

The V and J genes are TRBV6-2 or TRBV6-3 and TRBJ1-5, with no clear D. The CDR3 has 11 residues. The germline V and J ends were trimmed by 4 bases and 6 bases, with 4 bases remaining between them. Germline V gives CDR1 MNHEY, CDR2 SVGEGT. CDR3: CASSSGQPQHF. CDR3 DNA sequence: TGTGCCAGCAGTTCTGGTCAGCCCCAGCATTTT.

The rearrangement links TRBV4-1 to TRBJ1-4; TRBD1 might be the D (5 bases). The CDR3 runs to 15 residues. CDR1 is MGHRA and CDR2 is YSYEKL in the germline V gene. Trimming removed 0 bases at V and 6 bases at J, with 11 bases between. CDR3 in amino acids: CASSQDSGRDEKLFF. The CDR3 coding sequence is TGCGCCAGCAGCCAAGATAGCGGCAGGGATGAAAAACTGTTTTTT.

This chain joins TRBV3-1 (or the pseudogene TRBV3-2) and TRBJ2-1, with a possible D match to TRBD2 (5 bases). The V and J ends lost 1 base and 6 bases respectively, with 7 bases between them. Germline V gene data show CDR1 as LGHDT and CDR2 as YNNKEL (reference sequence). The CDR3 runs 13 residues. Here the CDR3 DNA reads TGTGCCAGCAGCCAAGGGACTTTCAATGAGCAGTTCTTC. It is translated as CASSQGTFNEQFF.

This clone is a singleton in its sample. The V call is TRBV24-1, the J call TRBJ2-3; TRBD1 aligns across 7 bases. The CDR3 consists of 16 residues. Trimming cost V 4 bases and J 0 bases; bases outside gene matches: 6. Germline V gives CDR1 KGHDR, CDR2 SFDVKD. In DNA, the CDR3 is TGTGCCACCAGTGAAGACAGGGCACTTAGCACAGATACGCAGTATTTT. Amino acid sequence: CATSEDRALSTDTQYF.

This chain uses TRBV9 with TRBJ2-3; D ambiguous. The germline V and J ends were trimmed by 3 bases and 5 bases, with 13 bases remaining between them. Germline CDR1 and CDR2: SGDLS and YYNGEE. The CDR3 sequence is 14 residues long. In DNA form, the CDR3 reads TGTGCCAGCAGCGCTGACCTCGGTGGAGATACGCAGTATTTT. Its translation is CASSADLGGDTQYF.

This chain links TRBV10-2 with TRBJ2-3; TRBD2 agrees at 7 bases. Germline assignment: CDR1 WSHSY and CDR2 SAAADI. V was pared by 4 bases and J by 2 bases, with 9 bases of the junction left unmatched. CDR3 size: 16 residues. The CDR3 loop is CASSGAVREHTDTQYF. CDR3 in DNA: TGCGCCAGCAGTGGGGCGGTGCGGGAGCACACAGATACGCAGTATTTT.

The chain links TRBV28 to TRBJ1-1, with D perhaps TRBD1 (5 bases). This CDR3 has 12 residues. V was pared by 5 bases and J by 10 bases, with 14 bases between. Per germline, CDR1 MDHEN and CDR2 SYDVKM. The CDR3 nucleotides are TGTGCCAGCAGTATCAGGGTACTGGGAGCTTTCTTT. Its translation: CASSIRVLGAFF.

This clone occurred once. This chain connects TRBV7-9 to TRBJ2-1; D gene unclear. CDR1 is SEHNR and CDR2 is FQNEAQ in the germline V gene (reference sequence). Trimming took off 1 base at V and 5 bases at J, with 6 bases between the two ends. There are 13 residues in the CDR3. The CDR3 region has the DNA TGTGCCAGCAGCTTAGGGGCTCACAATGAGCAGTTCTTC. Translated: CASSLGAHNEQFF.

The rearrangement links TRBV6-5 to TRBJ2-7; possibly TRBD1 for D (6 bases). Per germline, CDR1 MNHEY and CDR2 SVGAGI. The V gene lost 7 bases and the J gene lost 2 bases, with 15 bases spanning the gap. This CDR3 comprises 14 residues. The CDR3 here is CASIRLTGAYEQYF. CDR3 coding DNA: TGTGCCAGCATTCGACTGACAGGAGCCTACGAGCAGTACTTC.

The rearrangement joins TRBV7-2 to TRBJ2-3; TRBD2 aligns across 10 bases. V dropped 7 bases and J dropped 3; count of bases not matched to a gene: 4. The CDR3 length is 14 residues. In germline, CDR1 is SGHTA, CDR2 FQGNSA. CDR3 sequence: CASTSLAGTDTQYF. Written as DNA, the CDR3 is TGTGCCAGCACCTCACTAGCGGGAACAGATACGCAGTATTTT.

The genes are TRBV30 and TRBJ1-6, with TRBD1 matching over 7 bases. Germline V gene data show CDR1 as GTSNPN and CDR2 as SVGIG (reference sequence). Losses at the gene ends were 3 bases for V and 7 bases for J; bases not matched to a gene: 3. There are 13 residues in the CDR3. The CDR3 coding sequence is TGTGCCTGGAGCCAGGGGGGGAATTCACCCCTCCACTTT. This encodes CAWSQGGNSPLHF.

The rearrangement links TRBV30 to TRBJ2-3, with TRBD2 identical over 9 bases. V lost 3 bases and J lost 1; bases outside the gene matches: 8. This CDR3 contains 16 residues. The germline V gene encodes CDR1 GTSNPN and CDR2 SVGIG (reference sequence). This chain's CDR3 is CAWSEGRTSGTDTQYF. The CDR3 DNA reads TGTGCCTGGAGCGAAGGTCGGACTAGCGGCACAGATACGCAGTATTTT.

This chain connects TRBV6-5 to TRBJ1-2; tentative D call: TRBD1 (6 bases). The V and J ends lost 10 bases and 7 bases respectively, with 16 bases between them. Germline assignment: CDR1 MNHEY and CDR2 SVGAGI. The CDR3 extends over 12 amino acids. In nucleotides, the CDR3 is TGTGCCACCAGACAGGAGGGGGGTGGCTACACCTTC. Its protein is CATRQEGGGYTF.

The V and J genes are TRBV30 and TRBJ2-1; 10 nucleotides align to TRBD2. This CDR3 region has 13 residues. Germline CDR1 is GTSNPN and CDR2 is SVGIG (reference sequence). Trimming at V came to 8 bases and at J to 7 bases, leaving 8 bases not matched to a gene. In nucleotides, the CDR3 is TGTGCCGGGTGGACTAGCGGAAAAAATGAGCAGTTCTTC. This gives the protein CAGWTSGKNEQFF.

The rearrangement links TRBV30 to TRBJ1-6; the D is unclear. V lost 4 bases to trimming and J lost 7 bases, with 11 bases between them. CDR1 and CDR2 from the germline V gene are GTSNPN and SVGIG (reference sequence). The CDR3 loop spans 13 amino acids. The CDR3: CAWTGVKNSPLHF. In nucleotides, the CDR3 is TGTGCCTGGACAGGAGTCAAAAATTCACCCCTCCACTTT.

The chain couples TRBV5-1 to TRBJ2-7; 9 nucleotides agree with TRBD1. The CDR3 extends over 15 amino acids. Germline-derived CDR1 and CDR2 are SGHRS and YFSETQ. The J segment lost 4 bases and the V segment lost 4 bases, leaving 9 bases of the junction unmatched. CDR3 nucleotides: TGCGCCAGCAGCCCACAGGGACAGGGAGGATACGAGCAGTACTTC. As protein: CASSPQGQGGYEQYF. The full variable domain, rest sourced from reference TRBV5-1 and TRBJ2-7, is KAGVTQTPRYLIKTRGQQVTLSCSPISGHRSVSWYQQTPGQGLQFLFEYFSETQRNKGNFPGRFSGRQFSNSRSEMNVSTLELGDSALYLCASSPQGQGGYEQYFGPGTRLTVT.

The V call is TRBV19, the J call TRBJ1-4; D is unclear. V was shortened by 6 bases and J by 8 bases, with 7 bases between the two germline ends. Germline CDR1 is LNHDA and CDR2 is SQIVND (reference sequence). There are 11 residues in the CDR3. The chain's CDR3 is CASRFGEKLFF. The DNA for the CDR3 is TGTGCCAGTAGGTTCGGCGAAAAACTGTTTTTT.

The J gene is TRBJ2-1, the V gene TRBV3-1 (or the pseudogene TRBV3-2), with a weak D call TRBD2 (6 bases). This CDR3 contains 14 residues. Per the germline V gene, CDR1 is LGHDT and CDR2 is YNNKEL (reference sequence). Trimming left V 0 bases short and J 9 bases short, with 12 bases between. The CDR3 here is CASSQDGTHGEQFF. The CDR3 bases are TGTGCCAGCAGCCAAGATGGGACTCATGGTGAGCAGTTCTTC.

The chain carries TRBV7-9 and TRBJ2-5; TRBD2 might be the D (5 bases). Trimming pared 8 bases from V and 5 bases from J, leaving 15 bases between. Germline lookup yields CDR1 SEHNR and CDR2 FQNEAQ (reference sequence). This CDR3 spans 13 amino acids. CDR3 amino acids: CASQRSSGETQYF. The DNA for the CDR3 is TGTGCCAGCCAACGTTCTTCGGGGGAGACCCAGTACTTC.